Reported below is one T cell receptor (beta chain). The sample belongs to a study of blood T cell repertoires in COVID-19. Data came from immunoSEQ multiplex PCR; TCRdb stores just in-frame clones and leaves some out. The table includes roughly 500,000 clones, approximately 89% detected once. This CDR3 region has 14 residues. In germline, CDR1 is PRHDT, CDR2 FYEKMQ (reference sequence). J lost 5 bases, V lost 4 bases, and 5 bases had no gene match. The material sequenced was peripheral blood. The clonotype comes from a man aged 18 to 29 with COVID-19, enrolled during active disease. The chain links TRBV13 to TRBJ2-5; TRBD1 agrees at 9 bases. The CDR3 region is CASSSGTGPETQYF. The CDR3 DNA reads as TGTGCCAGCAGCTCCGGGACAGGGCCCGAGACCCAGTACTTC.